This T cell receptor (beta chain) was profiled in a study of human T cells and chemical hapten exposure. Across the whole study: 0.01% DPC was applied to the upper back in patch tests, which were read at 6 days.

From the RACE reads, TCRdb called clonotypes with MiXCR, one entry per CDR3 protein. The sample includes under 200,000 distinct CDR3 sequences, 30% of them seen just once. The time point is: pre-sensitization, week 0. The treatment denotes: therapeutic diphenylcyclopropenone sensitization with weekly scalp DPC. Germline assignment: CDR1 MDHEN and CDR2 SYDVKM. The CDR3 consists of 14 residues. Unmatched junction bases numbered 2, after V lost 6 bases and J lost 0 bases. The starting material was whole blood, obtained in connection with sensitization to the hapten diphenylcyclopropenone (DPC). This receptor was identified in a woman aged 30 to 39 with alopecia areata. Some clones in this sample may be carry-over from other donors' samples. The chain has TRBV28 and TRBJ2-3; 8 bases fit TRBD2. The CDR3 DNA reads as TGTGCCAGCAGCACGGGGGGGAGCACAGATACGCAGTATTTT. Translating it yields CASSTGGSTDTQYF.